This record covers a single TCR beta chain. The target antigen is unknown. TCRdb redid the calling of the 5' RACE reads with MiXCR, one entry per CDR3 protein. The data hold some 1,700,000 distinct CDR3 sequences, with about 32% observed a single time. The record originates from a study of identical twins. Study-level results: Partly confounded zero-insertion analyses could result from invariant MAIT and iNKT cells.

The germline CDR1 and CDR2 sequences are LGHNA and YNFKEQ. V lost 1 base to trimming and J lost 0 bases; unmatched junction nucleotides: 5. This CDR3 has 16 amino acids. The chain is built from TRBV4-2 and TRBJ2-7; 8 nucleotides line up with TRBD2. The sample taken for sequencing was cord blood. This clonotype was obtained from a newborn girl in good health. The CDR3 is CASSQADGRASYEQYF. The CDR3 coding sequence is TGTGCCAGCAGCCAAGCTGACGGGAGGGCCTCCTACGAGCAGTACTTC.